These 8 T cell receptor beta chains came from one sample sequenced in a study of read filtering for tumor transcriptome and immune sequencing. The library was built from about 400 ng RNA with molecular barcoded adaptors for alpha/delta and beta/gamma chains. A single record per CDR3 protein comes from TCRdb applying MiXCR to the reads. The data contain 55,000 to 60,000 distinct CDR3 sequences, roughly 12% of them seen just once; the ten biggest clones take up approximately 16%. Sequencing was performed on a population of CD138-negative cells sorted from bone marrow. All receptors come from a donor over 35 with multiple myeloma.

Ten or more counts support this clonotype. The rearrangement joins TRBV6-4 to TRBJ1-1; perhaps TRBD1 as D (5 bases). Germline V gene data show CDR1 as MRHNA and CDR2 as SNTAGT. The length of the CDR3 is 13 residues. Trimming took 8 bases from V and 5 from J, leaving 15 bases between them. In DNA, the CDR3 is TGTGCCAGCTTCACGAGGGGTAGTACTGAAGCTTTCTTT. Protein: CASFTRGSTEAFF.

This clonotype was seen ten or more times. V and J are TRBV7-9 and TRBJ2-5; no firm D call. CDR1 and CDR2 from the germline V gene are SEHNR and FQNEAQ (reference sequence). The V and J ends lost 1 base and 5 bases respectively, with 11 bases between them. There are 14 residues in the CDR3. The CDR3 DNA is TGTGCCAGCAGCTTAGTGGGAACCGGGGAGACCCAGTACTTC. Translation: CASSLVGTGETQYF.

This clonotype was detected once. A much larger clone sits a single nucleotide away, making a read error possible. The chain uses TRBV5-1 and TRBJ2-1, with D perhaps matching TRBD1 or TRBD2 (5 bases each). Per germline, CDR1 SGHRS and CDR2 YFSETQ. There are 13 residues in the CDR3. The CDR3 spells CASSGTHYNGQFF. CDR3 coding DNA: TGCGCCAGCAGCGGGACCCACTACAATGGGCAGTTCTTC.

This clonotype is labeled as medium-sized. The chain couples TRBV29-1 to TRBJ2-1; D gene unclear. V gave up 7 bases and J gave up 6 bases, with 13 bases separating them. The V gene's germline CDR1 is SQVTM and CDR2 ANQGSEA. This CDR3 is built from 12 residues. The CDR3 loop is CSAPAEINEQFF. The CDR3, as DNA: TGCAGCGCCCCGGCAGAAATCAATGAGCAGTTCTTC.

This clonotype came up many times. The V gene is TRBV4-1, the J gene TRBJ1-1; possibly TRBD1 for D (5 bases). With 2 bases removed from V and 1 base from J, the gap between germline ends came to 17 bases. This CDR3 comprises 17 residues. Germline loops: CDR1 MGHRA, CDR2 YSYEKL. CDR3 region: CASSQLPIGAANTEAFF. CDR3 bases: TGCGCCAGCAGCCAACTCCCGATAGGGGCTGCGAACACTGAAGCTTTCTTT.

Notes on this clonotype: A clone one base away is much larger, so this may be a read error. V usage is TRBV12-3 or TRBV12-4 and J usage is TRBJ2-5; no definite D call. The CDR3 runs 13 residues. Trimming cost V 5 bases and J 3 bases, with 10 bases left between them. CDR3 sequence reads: CASSHRREETQYF. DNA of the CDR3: TGTGCCAGCAGTCATCGTCGTGAAGAGACCCAGTACTTC.

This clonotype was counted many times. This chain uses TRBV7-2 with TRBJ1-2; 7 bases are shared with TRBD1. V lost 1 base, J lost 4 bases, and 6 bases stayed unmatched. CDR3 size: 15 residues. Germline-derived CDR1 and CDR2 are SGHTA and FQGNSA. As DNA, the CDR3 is TGTGCCAGCAGCTTAGGCACAGGGGTCGGCTATGGCTACACCTTC. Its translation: CASSLGTGVGYGYTF.

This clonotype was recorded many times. CDR3 nucleotides: TGCGCCAGCAGCTCAGGGTATCGAGACACTGAAGCTTTCTTT. It translates to CASSSGYRDTEAFF. The V and J genes are TRBV5-1 and TRBJ1-1; D might be TRBD1 (5 bases). Germline CDR1 reads SGHRS; CDR2 reads YFSETQ. The CDR3 loop spans 14 amino acids. With 3 bases removed from V and 3 bases from J, the gap between germline ends came to 12 bases.